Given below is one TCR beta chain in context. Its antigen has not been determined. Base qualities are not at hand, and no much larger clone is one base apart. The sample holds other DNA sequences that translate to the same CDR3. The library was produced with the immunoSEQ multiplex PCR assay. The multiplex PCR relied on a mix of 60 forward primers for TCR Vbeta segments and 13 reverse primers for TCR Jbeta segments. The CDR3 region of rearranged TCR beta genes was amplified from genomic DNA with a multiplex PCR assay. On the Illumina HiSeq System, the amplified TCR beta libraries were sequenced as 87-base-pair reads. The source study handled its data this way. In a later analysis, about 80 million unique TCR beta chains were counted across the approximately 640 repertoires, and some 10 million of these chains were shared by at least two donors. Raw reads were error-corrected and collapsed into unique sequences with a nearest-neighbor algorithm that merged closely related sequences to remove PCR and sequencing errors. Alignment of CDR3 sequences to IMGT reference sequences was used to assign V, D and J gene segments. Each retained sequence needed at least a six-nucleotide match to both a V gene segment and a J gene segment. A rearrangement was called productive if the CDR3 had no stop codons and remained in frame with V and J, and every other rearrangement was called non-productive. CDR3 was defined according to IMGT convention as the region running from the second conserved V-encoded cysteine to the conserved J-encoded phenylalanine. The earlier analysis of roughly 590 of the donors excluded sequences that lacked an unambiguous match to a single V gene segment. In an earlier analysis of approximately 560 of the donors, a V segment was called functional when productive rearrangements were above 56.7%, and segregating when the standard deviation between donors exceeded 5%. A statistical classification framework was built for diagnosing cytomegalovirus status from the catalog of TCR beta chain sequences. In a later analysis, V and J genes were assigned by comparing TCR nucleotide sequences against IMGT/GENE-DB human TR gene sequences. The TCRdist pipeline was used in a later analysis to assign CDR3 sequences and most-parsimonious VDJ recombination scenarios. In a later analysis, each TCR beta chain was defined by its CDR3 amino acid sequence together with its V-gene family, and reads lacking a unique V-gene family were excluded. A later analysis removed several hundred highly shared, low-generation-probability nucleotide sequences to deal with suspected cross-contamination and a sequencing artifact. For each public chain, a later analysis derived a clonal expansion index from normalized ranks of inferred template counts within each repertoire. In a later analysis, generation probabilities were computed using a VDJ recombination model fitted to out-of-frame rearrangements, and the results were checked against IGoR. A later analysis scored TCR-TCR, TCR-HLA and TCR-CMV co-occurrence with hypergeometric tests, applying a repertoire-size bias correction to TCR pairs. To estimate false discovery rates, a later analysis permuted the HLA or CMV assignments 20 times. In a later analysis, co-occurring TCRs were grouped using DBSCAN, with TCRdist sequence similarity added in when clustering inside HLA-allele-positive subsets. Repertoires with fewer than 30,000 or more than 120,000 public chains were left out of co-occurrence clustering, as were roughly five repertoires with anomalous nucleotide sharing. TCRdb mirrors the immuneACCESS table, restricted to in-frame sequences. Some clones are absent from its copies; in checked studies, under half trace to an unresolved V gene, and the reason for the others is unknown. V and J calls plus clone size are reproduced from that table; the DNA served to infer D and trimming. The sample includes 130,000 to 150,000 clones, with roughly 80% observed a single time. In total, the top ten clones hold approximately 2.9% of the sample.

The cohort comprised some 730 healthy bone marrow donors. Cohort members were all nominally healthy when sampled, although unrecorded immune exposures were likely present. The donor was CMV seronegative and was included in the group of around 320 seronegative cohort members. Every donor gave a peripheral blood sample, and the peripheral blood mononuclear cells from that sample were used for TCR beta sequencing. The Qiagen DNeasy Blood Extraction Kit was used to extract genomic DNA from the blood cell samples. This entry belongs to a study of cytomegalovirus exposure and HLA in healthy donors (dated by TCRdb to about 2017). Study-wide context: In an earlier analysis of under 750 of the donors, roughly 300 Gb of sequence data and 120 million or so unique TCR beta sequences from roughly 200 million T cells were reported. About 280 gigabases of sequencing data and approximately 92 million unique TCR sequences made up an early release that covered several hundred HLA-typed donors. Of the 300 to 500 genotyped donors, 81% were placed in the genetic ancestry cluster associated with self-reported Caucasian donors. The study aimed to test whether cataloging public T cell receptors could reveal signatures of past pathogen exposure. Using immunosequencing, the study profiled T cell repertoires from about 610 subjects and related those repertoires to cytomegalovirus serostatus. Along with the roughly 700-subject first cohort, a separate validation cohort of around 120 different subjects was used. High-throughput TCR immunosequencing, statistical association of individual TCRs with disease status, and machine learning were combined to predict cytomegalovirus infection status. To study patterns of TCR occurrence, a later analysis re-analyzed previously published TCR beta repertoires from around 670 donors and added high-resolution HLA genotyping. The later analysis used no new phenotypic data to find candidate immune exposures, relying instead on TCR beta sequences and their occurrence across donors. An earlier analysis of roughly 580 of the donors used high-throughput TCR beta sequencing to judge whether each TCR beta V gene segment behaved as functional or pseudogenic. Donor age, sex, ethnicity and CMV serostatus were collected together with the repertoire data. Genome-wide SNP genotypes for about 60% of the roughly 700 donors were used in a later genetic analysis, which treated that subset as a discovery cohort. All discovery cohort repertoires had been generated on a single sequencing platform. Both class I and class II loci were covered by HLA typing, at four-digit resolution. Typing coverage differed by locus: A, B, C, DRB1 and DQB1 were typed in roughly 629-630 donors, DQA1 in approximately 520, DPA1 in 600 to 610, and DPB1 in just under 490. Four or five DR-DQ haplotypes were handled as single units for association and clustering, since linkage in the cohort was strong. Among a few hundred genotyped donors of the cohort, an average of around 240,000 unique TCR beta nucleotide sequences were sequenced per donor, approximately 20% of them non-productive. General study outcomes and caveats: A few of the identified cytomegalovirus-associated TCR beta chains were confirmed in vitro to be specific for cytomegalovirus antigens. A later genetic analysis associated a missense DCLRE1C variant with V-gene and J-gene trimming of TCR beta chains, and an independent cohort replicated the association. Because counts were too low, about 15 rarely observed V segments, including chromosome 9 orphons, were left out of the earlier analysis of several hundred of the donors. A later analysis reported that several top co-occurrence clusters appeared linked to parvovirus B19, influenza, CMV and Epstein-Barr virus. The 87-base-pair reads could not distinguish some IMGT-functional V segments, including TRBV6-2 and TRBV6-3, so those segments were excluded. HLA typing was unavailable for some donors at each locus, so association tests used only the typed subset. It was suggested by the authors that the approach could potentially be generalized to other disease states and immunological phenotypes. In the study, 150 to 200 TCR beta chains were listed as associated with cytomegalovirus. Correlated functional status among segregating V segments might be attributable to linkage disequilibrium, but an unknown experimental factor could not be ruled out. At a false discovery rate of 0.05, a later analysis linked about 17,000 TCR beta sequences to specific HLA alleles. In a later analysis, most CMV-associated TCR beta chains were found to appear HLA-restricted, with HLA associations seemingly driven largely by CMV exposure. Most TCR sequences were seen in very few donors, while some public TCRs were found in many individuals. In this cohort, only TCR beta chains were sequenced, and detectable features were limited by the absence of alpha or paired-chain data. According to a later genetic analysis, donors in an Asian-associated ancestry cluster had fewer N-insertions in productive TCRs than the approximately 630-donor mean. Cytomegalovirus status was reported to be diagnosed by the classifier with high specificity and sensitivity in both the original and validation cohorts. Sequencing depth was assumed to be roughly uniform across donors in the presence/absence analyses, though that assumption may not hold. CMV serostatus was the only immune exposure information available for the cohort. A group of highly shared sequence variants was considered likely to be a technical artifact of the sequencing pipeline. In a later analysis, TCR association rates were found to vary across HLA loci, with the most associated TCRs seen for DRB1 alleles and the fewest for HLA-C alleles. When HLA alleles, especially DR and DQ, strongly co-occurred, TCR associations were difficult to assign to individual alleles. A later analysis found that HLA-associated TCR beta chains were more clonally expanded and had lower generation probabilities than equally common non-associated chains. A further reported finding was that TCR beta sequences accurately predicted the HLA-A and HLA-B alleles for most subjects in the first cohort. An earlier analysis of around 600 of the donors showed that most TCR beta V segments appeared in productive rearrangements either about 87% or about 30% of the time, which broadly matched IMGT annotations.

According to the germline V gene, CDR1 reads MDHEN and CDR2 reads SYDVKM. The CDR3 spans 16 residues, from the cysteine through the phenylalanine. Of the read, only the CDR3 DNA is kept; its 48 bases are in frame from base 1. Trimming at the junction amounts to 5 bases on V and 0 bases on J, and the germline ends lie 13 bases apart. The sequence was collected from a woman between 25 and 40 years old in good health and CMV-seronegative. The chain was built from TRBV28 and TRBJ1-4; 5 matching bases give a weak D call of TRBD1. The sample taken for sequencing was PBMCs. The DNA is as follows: TGTGCCAGCAGTCCGCTCGACAGCTCAACTAATGAAAAACTGTTTTTT. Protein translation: CASSPLDSSTNEKLFF. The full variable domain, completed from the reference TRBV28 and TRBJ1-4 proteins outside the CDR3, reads DVKVTQSSRYLVKRTGEKVFLECVQDMDHENMFWYRQDPGLGLRLIYFSYDVKMKEKGDIPEGYSVSREKKERFSLILESASTNQTSMYLCASSPLDSSTNEKLFFGSGTQLSVL.